The source of this T cell receptor (beta chain) is a study of cytomegalovirus exposure and HLA in healthy donors. The PCR ran on 60 Vbeta and 13 Jbeta primers. TCRdb's copy holds only in-frame clones and misses some; the assay was immunoSEQ multiplex PCR. The profile shows 35,000 or so clones, roughly 80% of them singletons. The sequencing sample was made of PBMCs. The clonotype originates from a woman aged 35 to 49 in good health and CMV-seronegative.

This CDR3 is CASSLSTSSYNEQFF. The CDR3 nucleotides read TGTGCCAGCAGCTTATCGACTAGCTCCTACAATGAGCAGTTCTTC. The genes are TRBV7-2 and TRBJ2-1, with D possibly TRBD2 on 6 matching bases. The CDR3 sequence is 15 residues long. Deletions cut 2 bases from V and 0 bases from J, with 8 bases between. From germline, CDR1 is SGHTA and CDR2 FQGNSA.